This T cell receptor (beta chain) was sequenced for a study of cytomegalovirus exposure and HLA in healthy donors. Study-wide results and limits: Earlier results showed most TCR beta V segments being productive about 87% or about 30% of the time.

As regards this clone: What it binds is unknown.

The ends lost 8 bases at V and 1 base at J; junction bases unmatched: 4. The germline V gene encodes CDR1 MNHNY and CDR2 SVGAGI (reference sequence). This CDR3 comprises 14 residues. In the PCR, 60 Vbeta and 13 Jbeta primers were used. Method: immunoSEQ multiplex PCR; TCRdb's copy keeps in-frame clones and lacks some. The sample comprises some 150,000 clones, approximately 80% of which are singletons, and 4.9% rests with the top ten. The TCR was taken from a woman aged 18-30 years in good health and CMV-seropositive. The V gene is TRBV6-6, the J gene TRBJ1-5; 8 nucleotides align to TRBD1. The sample consisted of PBMCs. As DNA, the CDR3 is TGTGCCAGCGGACAGGGTCTCAGCAATCAGCCCCAGCATTTT. Residues: CASGQGLSNQPQHF.